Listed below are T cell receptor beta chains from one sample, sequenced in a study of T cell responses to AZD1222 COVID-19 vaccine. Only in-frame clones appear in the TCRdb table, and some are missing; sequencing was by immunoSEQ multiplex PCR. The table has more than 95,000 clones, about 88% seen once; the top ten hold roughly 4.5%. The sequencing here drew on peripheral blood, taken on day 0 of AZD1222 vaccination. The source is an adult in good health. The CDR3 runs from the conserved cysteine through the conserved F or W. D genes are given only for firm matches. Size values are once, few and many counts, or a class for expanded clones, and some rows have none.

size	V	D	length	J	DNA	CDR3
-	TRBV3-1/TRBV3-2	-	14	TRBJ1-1	TGTGCCAGCAGCCAAAGGCACGGGGACACTGAAGCTTTCTTT	CASSQRHGDTEAFF
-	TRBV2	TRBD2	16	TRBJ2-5	TGTGCCAGCAGTGGAAAGGGGGGAGCGGGAGGAGAGACCCAGTACTTC	CASSGKGGAGGETQYF
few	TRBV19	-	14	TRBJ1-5	TGTGCCAGTAGCCCGGGGGGGGAAAATCAGCCCCAGCATTTT	CASSPGGENQPQHF
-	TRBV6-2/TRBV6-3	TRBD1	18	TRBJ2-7	TGTGCCAGCAGTTACTCCGGACAGGGGTCGGCGCCTACCTACGAGCAGTACTTC	CASSYSGQGSAPTYEQYF
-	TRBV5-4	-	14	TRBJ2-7	TGTGCCAGCAGCGGGGCCGGGACTCCCTACGAGCAGTACTTC	CASSGAGTPYEQYF
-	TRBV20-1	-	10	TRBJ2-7	TGCAGTGCTACTGCCTACGAGCAGTACTTC	CSATAYEQYF
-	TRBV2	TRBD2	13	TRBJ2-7	TGTGCCAGCAGACCTAGCGGGGGGGACGAGCAGTACTTC	CASRPSGGDEQYF
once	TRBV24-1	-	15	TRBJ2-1	TGTGCCACCAGTGATTTGCGGGGCTCCTACAATGAGCAGTTCTTC	CATSDLRGSYNEQFF
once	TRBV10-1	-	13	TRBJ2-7	TGCGCCAGATTTCCGGGATCATTTTACGAGCAGTACTTC	CARFPGSFYEQYF
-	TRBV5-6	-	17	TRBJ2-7	TGTGCCAGCAGCCCATGGGGACGGCAGGGAGATTCCTACGAGCAGTACTTC	CASSPWGRQGDSYEQYF
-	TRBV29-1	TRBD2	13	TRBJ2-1	TGCAGCGTTCCAGCGGGGGTTGTCTATGAGCAGTTCTTC	CSVPAGVVYEQFF